These T cell receptor beta chains were read from a single sample in a study of CD8+CD57+ T cells in acquired aplastic anemia. TCRdb processed the reads anew with MiXCR; each CDR3 protein has one entry. The sample lists some 82,000 distinct CDR3 sequences; about half were seen once. The sequencing sample was made of sorted CD4+, CD8+, or CD8+CD57+ T cells (not recorded which) from PBMCs. These receptors were taken from a human donor in good health, serving as a control. Each CDR3 is given with its conserved first and last residue. Fields, in order: V gene, J gene, D gene, clone size, CDR3 DNA, CDR3 protein. A D gene is named only where the DNA matches it firmly. Clone sizes are given selectively: once, few, many, or a class where the clone is expanded.

>TRBV12-3/TRBV12-4|TRBJ1-1|-|many
TGTGCCAGCAGTTTATTTCAGGGTTCGAACACTGAAGCTTTCTTT
CASSLFQGSNTEAFF
>TRBV5-6|TRBJ2-5|TRBD1|-
TGTGCCAGCAGCCCCGACAGGGGGCTACGAGAGACCCAGTACTTC
CASSPDRGLRETQYF
>TRBV4-2|TRBJ1-1|TRBD1|many
TGTGCCAGCAGCCAGGGGGGACAGCTTAACACTGAAGCTTTCTTT
CASSQGGQLNTEAFF
>TRBV5-5|TRBJ2-7|TRBD2|-
TGTGCCAGCAGTCCCTTAGCGGGAGGGCCTGAATACGAGCAGTACTTC
CASSPLAGGPEYEQYF
>TRBV6-5|TRBJ2-3|-|-
TGTGCCAGCAGTTACTTCGGTGGCACAGATACGCAGTATTTT
CASSYFGGTDTQYF
>TRBV6-1|TRBJ1-2|-|-
TGTGCCAGCACTAAAAGGGCGACTGGGGGTTATGGCTACACCTTC
CASTKRATGGYGYTF
>TRBV9|TRBJ1-1|-|many
TGTGCCAGCAGCGTAGGAGGTATGGGCACTGAAGCTTTCTTT
CASSVGGMGTEAFF
>TRBV10-3|TRBJ2-7|-|-
TGTGCCATCAGTGAGTTCACCGGGAACCACGAGCAGTACTTC
CAISEFTGNHEQYF
>TRBV11-3|TRBJ2-7|-|many
TGTGCCAGCAGTCCAGGGTTCCCAGACGAGCAGTACTTC
CASSPGFPDEQYF
>TRBV7-2|TRBJ2-7|-|-
TGTGCCAGCAGCTTATCCGACTACGAGCAGTACTTC
CASSLSDYEQYF
>TRBV10-1|TRBJ2-7|-|many
TGCGCCAGCCGGGACGGGGCGATCCCCTACGAGCAGTACTTC
CASRDGAIPYEQYF
>TRBV25-1|TRBJ2-3|TRBD2|few
TGTGCCAGCAGTGCGACTAGCGGGCTAACTAGCACAGATACGCAGTATTTT
CASSATSGLTSTDTQYF
>TRBV19|TRBJ2-1|-|many
TGTGCCAGTAGCCGGACAGCGAGCAATGAGCAGTTCTTC
CASSRTASNEQFF
>TRBV2|TRBJ2-2|TRBD1|many
TGTGCCAGCAGTGAAGGGGACAGAACTATCACCGGGGAGCTGTTTTTT
CASSEGDRTITGELFF
>TRBV20-1|TRBJ1-2|-|many
TGCAGTGCTAGAGTAGGGACTCGCCGGGGTGGCTACACCTTC
CSARVGTRRGGYTF
>TRBV7-9|TRBJ2-7|TRBD2|-
TGTGCCAGCAGGGGGACTACCTACAATGAGCAGTACTTC
CASRGTTYNEQYF
>TRBV9|TRBJ2-5|TRBD1|-
TGTGCCAGCAGCGTAGGGGGACAGGCGTTCCAAGAGACCCAGTACTTC
CASSVGGQAFQETQYF
>TRBV4-1|TRBJ1-2|-|many
TGCGCCAGCAGCCCTTCCGGAGAGGGGGGTGGCTATGGCTACACCTTC
CASSPSGEGGGYGYTF
>TRBV19|TRBJ1-1|TRBD1|-
TGTGCCAGTAGTCCAAGGGACAGGGGGAACACTGAAGCTTTCTTT
CASSPRDRGNTEAFF
>TRBV19|TRBJ2-3|-|many
TGTGCCAGTAGTATAGATAGGGCGTCCGCAGATACGCAGTATTTT
CASSIDRASADTQYF
>TRBV12-3/TRBV12-4|TRBJ1-1|-|-
TGTGCCAGCAGTGTCATGGGTCGGACTGAAGCTTTCTTT
CASSVMGRTEAFF
>TRBV12-3/TRBV12-4|TRBJ2-5|-|many
TGTGCCAGCAGCCCCACAGGGCCAGAGACCCAGTACTTC
CASSPTGPETQYF